Sequencing of this TCR beta chain was carried out in a study of T cells in Graves' hyperthyroidism and ophthalmopathy. General study findings and limits: Among clonotypes expanded in thyroid above 0.001, most were also found in blood.

Amplification of TCR beta CDR3 regions was performed using RNA transcripts as template. First-round RT-PCR with HTBI primers amplified the TCR CDR3 region. From the multiplex PCR reads, TCRdb called clonotypes with MiXCR, one entry per CDR3 protein. This sample has 700,000 or so distinct CDR3 sequences, with about 15% found just once. PBMCs stemmed from 10 ml fresh peripheral blood. A remark on this clonotype: Antigen specificity is unknown. A much larger clonotype is one base distant, so this may be a read error.

This receptor was identified in a young man with Graves' hyperthyroidism. Sample: blood.

DNA of the CDR3: TGTGCCAGTACGGGAGGGGACCAATCCTACGAGCTGTACTTC. Translated, it gives CASTGGDQSYELYF. The rearrangement uses TRBV28 and TRBJ2-7; TRBD2 aligns across 8 bases. Germline V gene data show CDR1 as MDHEN and CDR2 as SYDVKM. The CDR3 runs to 14 residues. Together with reference TRBV28 and TRBJ2-7, the CDR3 gives the full variable domain: DVKVTQSSRYLVKRTGEKVFLECVQDMDHENMFWYRQDPGLGLRLIYFSYDVKMKEKGDIPEGYSVSREKKERFSLILESASTNQTSMYLCASTGGDQSYELYFGPGTRLTVT.